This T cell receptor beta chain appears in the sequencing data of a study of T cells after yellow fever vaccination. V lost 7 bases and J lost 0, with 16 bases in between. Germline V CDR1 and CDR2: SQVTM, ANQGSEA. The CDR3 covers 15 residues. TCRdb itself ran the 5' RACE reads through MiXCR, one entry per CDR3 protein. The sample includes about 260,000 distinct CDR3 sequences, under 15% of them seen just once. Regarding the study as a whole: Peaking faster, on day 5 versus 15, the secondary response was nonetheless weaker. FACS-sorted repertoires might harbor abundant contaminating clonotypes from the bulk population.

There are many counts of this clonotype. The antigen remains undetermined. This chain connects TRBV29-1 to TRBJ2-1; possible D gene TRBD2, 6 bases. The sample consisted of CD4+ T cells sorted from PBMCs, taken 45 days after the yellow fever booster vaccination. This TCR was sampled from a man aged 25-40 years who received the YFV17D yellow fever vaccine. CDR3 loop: CSDAPGGSSYNEQFF. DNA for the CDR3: TGCAGCGACGCTCCTGGGGGGAGCTCCTACAATGAGCAGTTCTTC.